This passage covers 3 T cell receptor beta chains from one sample sequenced in a study of T-cell memory formation after mild COVID-19. TCRdb fed the 5' RACE reads into MiXCR, producing one record per CDR3 protein. Of 250,000 or so distinct CDR3 sequences in the sample, roughly 18% are singletons; the top ten hold roughly 23%. Input material: PBMCs or a T cell subset sorted from them (not recorded which). These receptors all stem from a man aged 18 to 30 who had mild COVID-19 (a few samples of this study predate the infection). Cell type and time point are not known.

This sequence joins TRBV3-1 and TRBJ1-3; 7 bases are shared with TRBD1. The CDR3 is 15 amino acids. Looked up from germline, CDR1 is LGHDT and CDR2 is YNNKEL (reference sequence). Trimming removed 6 bases from V and 6 bases from J; junction bases left unmatched: 11. The CDR3 nucleotides are TGTGCCAGCAGACGGACAGGCGGTCTCGTAAACACCATATATTTT. This gives the protein CASRRTGGLVNTIYF.

In its sample, this clonotype was seen many times. The chain recombines TRBV12-3 or TRBV12-4 with TRBJ2-1; D not certain. Deletions cut 2 bases from V and 6 bases from J, with 5 bases between. There are 12 residues in the CDR3. CDR3 in amino acids: CASSLLPNEQFF. In DNA form, the CDR3 reads TGTGCCAGCAGTTTACTACCCAATGAGCAGTTCTTC.

The rearrangement uses TRBV3-1 and TRBJ1-5, with TRBD1 as a possible D gene (5 bases). V lost 3 bases, J lost 3 bases, and 15 bases lay in between. Germline loops: CDR1 LGHDT, CDR2 YNNKEL (reference sequence). The CDR3 contains 16 residues. Here the CDR3 DNA reads TGTGCCAGCAGCCAGAGATGGTGGGGGGACAATCAGCCCCAGCATTTT. It specifies CASSQRWWGDNQPQHF.